This T cell receptor (beta chain) is drawn from a study of T cell responses to AZD1222 COVID-19 vaccine. Study outcomes and limitations: The donors showed a predominance of white British ancestry and of females, with possible underestimation of clonal diversity.

Germline lookup yields CDR1 SQVTM and CDR2 ANQGSEA. The CDR3 runs to 14 residues. V gave up 7 bases and J gave up 4 bases; unmatched junction bases: 9. Data came from immunoSEQ multiplex PCR; TCRdb stores just in-frame clones and leaves some out. This sample yields around 95,000 clones, of which approximately 89% are seen a single time; 3.5% to 4.5% belongs to the top ten. A remark on this clone: Its specificity is unknown.

V is TRBV29-1 and J is TRBJ2-1; 8 bases agree with TRBD2. The receptor was isolated from an adult in good health. Here the sequenced sample was peripheral blood, taken on day 0 of MenACWY control vaccination. CDR3 DNA: TGCAGCGCTGCGACTAGCGCGAGGTACAATGAGCAGTTCTTC. Translated, it gives CSAATSARYNEQFF.